The rows below give T cell receptor beta chains drawn from one sample of a study of CD8 T cells in Susac syndrome. TCRdb itself ran the immunoSEQ multiplex PCR reads through MiXCR, one entry per CDR3 protein. The sample includes roughly 150,000 distinct CDR3 sequences, about 95% seen only once; the top ten take 0.14% to 0.15%. The specimen was CD8+ T cells from PBMCs. The origin of the receptors is a human donor with multiple sclerosis. Each CDR3 is given with its conserved first and last residue. A D gene is named only where the DNA matches it firmly. The size of a clone is reported for some rows only, either as once, few or many, or as a class for expanded clones.

>TRBV5-1|-|TRBJ2-5|-
TGCGCCAGCAGCTTATGGCCAGGCACCCAAGAGACCCAGTACTTC
CASSLWPGTQETQYF
>TRBV30|-|TRBJ2-3|TRBD2
TGTGCCTGGACTAGCGTGGCGGGGGGTAGTTCCACAGATACGCAGTATTTT
CAWTSVAGGSSTDTQYF
>TRBV2|-|TRBJ1-6|TRBD1
TGTGCCAGCAGGGACGGACAGGGGGCTAATAATTCACCCCTCCACTTT
CASRDGQGANNSPLHF
>TRBV30|-|TRBJ2-1|TRBD2
TGTGCCTGGAGTAGCGGGGGGATGGATGAGCAGTTCTTC
CAWSSGGMDEQFF
>TRBV27|-|TRBJ1-2|-
TGTGCCAGCAGTTTTGTGGGGGACTATGGCTACACCTTC
CASSFVGDYGYTF
>TRBV5-4|-|TRBJ2-5|-
TGTGCCAGCAGCTGGACCCCGAAGGTCGTAGAGACCCAGTACTTC
CASSWTPKVVETQYF
>TRBV7-8|once|TRBJ2-7|-
TGTGCCAGCAGCCCCGTGGGGGACGGAGAGTCCTACGAGCAGTACTTC
CASSPVGDGESYEQYF
>TRBV7-6|-|TRBJ2-5|-
TGTGCCAGCAGCCCGAGGGTGAGGGAGACCCAGTACTTC
CASSPRVRETQYF
>TRBV29-1|-|TRBJ1-1|-
TGCAGCGTTGTGGGGACACTACTGAACACTGAAGCTTTCTTT
CSVVGTLLNTEAFF
>TRBV3-1|once|TRBJ2-2|-
TGTGCCAGCAGCCAAGACTCCGGGGAGCTGTTTTTT
CASSQDSGELFF
>TRBV9|-|TRBJ2-1|-
TGTGCCAGCAGCCCGGGGATGGTTGAGCAGTTCTTC
CASSPGMVEQFF
>TRBV2|-|TRBJ2-1|-
TGTGCCAGCAGAGCCCTGGCAGGGGACAATGAGCAGTTCTTC
CASRALAGDNEQFF
>TRBV20-1|-|TRBJ1-1|-
TGCAGTGCTATCAGTATCCCAGGAGCTTTCTTT
CSAISIPGAFF
>TRBV6-6|-|TRBJ1-5|-
TGTGCCAGCAGTTTGACAGATTATAGCAATCAGCCCCAGCATTTT
CASSLTDYSNQPQHF
>TRBV6-6|-|TRBJ2-4|-
TGTGCCAGCACGCAGGGATCGGTGACCAAAAACATTCAGTACTTC
CASTQGSVTKNIQYF
>TRBV9|-|TRBJ2-3|TRBD2
TGTGCCAGCAGCGGGCGGGGGGGCCCAGATACGCAGTATTTT
CASSGRGGPDTQYF
>TRBV13|-|TRBJ2-1|TRBD1
TGTGCCAGCAGCGCGGGGACAGGGGGCATTTCTGAGCAGTTCTTC
CASSAGTGGISEQFF
>TRBV12-3/TRBV12-4|-|TRBJ1-1|-
TGTGCCAGCAGTTTAGCTCAAGTGAACACTGAAGCTTTCTTT
CASSLAQVNTEAFF
>TRBV12-3/TRBV12-4|-|TRBJ2-7|-
TGTGCCAGCAGTCCCAGTCACTACGAGCAGTACTTC
CASSPSHYEQYF
>TRBV5-4|-|TRBJ1-1|TRBD1
TGTGCCAGCACCGACGGGACAGCCTACACTGAAGCTTTCTTT
CASTDGTAYTEAFF
>TRBV7-9|once|TRBJ2-7|-
TGTGCCAGCAGATCCGACCCTCACGAGCAGTACTTC
CASRSDPHEQYF
>TRBV25-1|-|TRBJ1-4|-
TGTGCCAGCAGCCGAGGAAATGAAAAACTGTTTTTT
CASSRGNEKLFF
>TRBV15|-|TRBJ2-5|-
TGTGCCACCAGCCCTTACTTAGGGGCGGAGACCCAGTACTTC
CATSPYLGAETQYF
>TRBV18|-|TRBJ2-5|-
TGTGCCAGCTCACCAAATGAGACCCAGTACTTC
CASSPNETQYF
>TRBV9|-|TRBJ1-2|-
TGTGCCAGCAGCGCCCGAGGGGACTGGGATGGCTACACCTTC
CASSARGDWDGYTF
>TRBV12-3/TRBV12-4|-|TRBJ2-2|-
TGTGCCAGCAGTTTAACGTGGAACACCGGGGAGCTGTTTTTT
CASSLTWNTGELFF
>TRBV5-1|-|TRBJ2-1|TRBD1
TGCGCCAGCAGCTTGGGGGACAGGGAACGACGCAATGAGCAGTTCTTC
CASSLGDRERRNEQFF
>TRBV20-1|-|TRBJ2-3|TRBD2
TGCAGTGCTAGAGCGACTAGCGGGGGATCCACAGATACGCAGTATTTT
CSARATSGGSTDTQYF
>TRBV12-3/TRBV12-4|-|TRBJ1-1|TRBD1
TGTGCCAGCAGTCCCACAGGGGACACTGAAGCTTTCTTT
CASSPTGDTEAFF
>TRBV30|-|TRBJ2-1|TRBD2
TGTGCCGCCGGGACTAGCTCCCACAATGAGCAGTTCTTC
CAAGTSSHNEQFF
>TRBV30|-|TRBJ2-7|-
TGTGCCTGGATCGAGAGGGGGTTCTACGAGCAGTACTTC
CAWIERGFYEQYF
>TRBV12-3/TRBV12-4|-|TRBJ2-1|-
TGTGCCAGCAGGGGTAGTGGGGCCCTTGATGAGCAGTTCTTC
CASRGSGALDEQFF
>TRBV29-1|-|TRBJ2-3|-
TGCAGCGGGGTGAATCGCCCCGCGGATACGCAGTATTTT
CSGVNRPADTQYF
>TRBV6-4|-|TRBJ2-7|-
TGTGCCAGCAGTGACTCGTATGAGGGGGAGCAGTACTTC
CASSDSYEGEQYF
>TRBV12-5|-|TRBJ1-6|-
TGTGCTAGTGGCCAAAGCAATTCACCCCTCCACTTT
CASGQSNSPLHF
>TRBV29-1|-|TRBJ2-1|TRBD2
TGCCGGGGTAGCGGGGCCCCGGGCGCCTACAATGAGCAGTTCTTC
CRGSGAPGAYNEQFF
>TRBV19|once|TRBJ1-1|TRBD1
TGTGCCAGTCCCGCATCAGGGGGCGCTCCCACTGAAGCTTTCTTT
CASPASGGAPTEAFF
>TRBV24-1|-|TRBJ2-2|-
TGTGCCATCTACAGGGCCCCCGGGGAGCTGTTTTTT
CAIYRAPGELFF
>TRBV29-1|-|TRBJ2-1|-
TGCAGCGGGGAGAGAGCATCTACCTACAATGAGCAGTTCTTC
CSGERASTYNEQFF
>TRBV5-6|few|TRBJ1-6|-
TGTGCCAGCAGCTTGGGGAATTCACCCCTCCACTTT
CASSLGNSPLHF
>TRBV29-1|-|TRBJ2-1|TRBD2
TGCAGCGTTGATTACGTAGCGGGGGGGCAAAATGAGCAGTTCTTC
CSVDYVAGGQNEQFF
>TRBV6-2/TRBV6-3|-|TRBJ1-2|-
TGTGCCAGCAGTCCCTTTCTCGACGGGAGGATGGGCTACACCTTC
CASSPFLDGRMGYTF
>TRBV27|once|TRBJ2-1|TRBD2
TGTGCCAGCATCTCGGGGGGGGGCTCCTACAATGAGCAGTTCTTC
CASISGGGSYNEQFF
>TRBV30|-|TRBJ1-2|-
TGTGCCTCGGATTACTATGGCTACACCTTC
CASDYYGYTF
>TRBV12-3/TRBV12-4|-|TRBJ1-1|-
TGTGCCAGCAGGTCAGGGGTTTCTGAAGCTTTCTTT
CASRSGVSEAFF